The 5 T cell receptor beta chains below come from one sample, sequenced in a study of shared clonotypes between healthy human individuals. The assay was immunoSEQ multiplex PCR, and TCRdb's table has in-frame clones only and misses some. The repertoire includes hundreds of thousands of clones, more than 60% of them detected once, and over 9.5% sits in the top ten. The sequencing input was memory CD4+ T cells sorted from blood. As to subset: CD45RA-negative fraction. These receptors were taken from a man between 25 and 39 years old in good health.

The chain carries TRBV28 and TRBJ1-4, with 8 nucleotides matching TRBD1. CDR1 is MDHEN, CDR2 SYDVKM, per germline. The CDR3 loop spans 14 amino acids. V trimming: 6 bases; J trimming: 6 bases; junction bases outside the gene matches: 6. CDR3 amino acids: CASRLDRGYEKLFF. The CDR3 bases are TGTGCCAGCAGATTAGACAGGGGATATGAAAAACTGTTTTTT.

The J gene is TRBJ2-2, the V gene TRBV5-1; the D gene is possibly TRBD1 (6 bases). Germline CDR1 SGHRS, CDR2 YFSETQ. Trimming took off 3 bases at V and 4 bases at J, with 19 bases between the two ends. The CDR3 is made up of 17 amino acids. The CDR3 bases are TGCGCCAGCAGCTACGACAGGTCCCCTGCAGGCACCGGGGAGCTGTTTTTT. Protein: CASSYDRSPAGTGELFF.

This clone was counted at least ten times. The DNA of the CDR3 is TGTGCCTGGGCAGCGGGTCCCCCCTACGAGCAGTACTTC. It is translated as CAWAAGPPYEQYF. The chain is built from TRBV30 and TRBJ2-7, with D possibly TRBD2 on 6 matching bases. Germline V gene sequence: CDR1 GTSNPN, CDR2 SVGIG (reference sequence). Trimming shortened V by 5 bases and J by 2 bases, and 13 bases separated the two germline ends. The CDR3 sequence is 13 residues long.

The genes are TRBV7-2 and TRBJ2-7; 7 nucleotides match TRBD2. This CDR3 is 16 amino acids long. CDR1 and CDR2 from the germline V gene are SGHTA and FQGNSA. Germline trimming cut 5 bases from V and 1 base from J; bases unmatched to any gene: 11. The CDR3, as DNA: TGTGCCAGCAGCCGTGGGGGAGGAGCGGGATCCTACGAGCAGTACTTC. This codes for CASSRGGGAGSYEQYF.

The V gene is TRBV27, the J gene TRBJ1-1; D might be TRBD1 (5 bases). V was clipped by 3 bases and J by 11 bases, with 19 bases between them. CDR1 MNHEY and CDR2 SMNVEV come from the germline V gene (reference sequence). The CDR3 is made up of 14 amino acids. CDR3 in DNA: TGTGCCAGCAGTTTTGTTAAGACAGTGGAGGCCGCTTTCTTT. Amino acid sequence: CASSFVKTVEAAFF.